These 32 T cell receptor beta chains share one sample of origin, sequenced in a study of shared clonotypes between healthy human individuals. Sequencing was performed with immunoSEQ multiplex PCR; in TCRdb, only in-frame clones are kept and a portion is missing. The table shows some 2,400,000 clones, with approximately 96% occurring only once. The specimen sequenced was naive CD4+ T cells sorted from blood. Regarding subset: CD45RA+ positively selected. Source of these receptors: a man aged 18 to 30 in good health.

The genes are TRBV6-5 and TRBJ2-7; possibly TRBD1 for D (6 bases). The CDR3 is 13 amino acids. The V gene lost 4 bases and the J gene lost 3 bases, with 10 bases spanning the gap. Germline loops: CDR1 MNHEY, CDR2 SVGAGI. In DNA, the CDR3 is TGTGCCAGCAGTTCTGGACAGAACTACGAGCAGTACTTC. Its protein product is CASSSGQNYEQYF.

This CDR3 is CASGLVLAGGADTQYF. CDR3 nucleotides: TGTGCTAGTGGTTTGGTACTAGCGGGAGGCGCAGATACGCAGTATTTT. The chain recombines TRBV12-5 with TRBJ2-3, with 12 bases identical to TRBD2. The V and J ends lost 0 bases and 4 bases, in that order; junction bases with no gene match: 2. The CDR3 extends over 16 amino acids. CDR1 is LGHNT and CDR2 is FRNRAP in the germline V gene. The variable domain in full, completed from reference TRBV12-5 and TRBJ2-3, reads DARVTQTPRHKVTEMGQEVTMRCQPILGHNTVFWYRQTMMQGLELLAYFRNRAPLDDSGMPKDRFSAEMPDATLATLKIQPSEPRDSAVYFCASGLVLAGGADTQYFGPGTRLTVL.

This sequence joins TRBV2 and TRBJ1-4; unclear D gene. The CDR3 runs 15 residues. The V gene lost 6 bases and the J gene lost 5 bases, with 16 bases spanning the gap. Germline V gives CDR1 SNHLY, CDR2 FYNNEI. CDR3 sequence reads: CASSPGMQLNEKLFF. CDR3 nucleotides: TGTGCCAGCAGCCCTGGGATGCAGCTAAATGAAAAACTGTTTTTT.

V usage is TRBV5-1 and J usage is TRBJ2-7; 7 nucleotides match TRBD1. Unmatched junction bases numbered 5, after V lost 3 bases and J lost 2 bases. Germline V lookup: CDR1 SGHRS, CDR2 YFSETQ. The CDR3 totals 14 residues. The CDR3 DNA reads TGCGCCAGCAGCTCCTCGACAGGGACCTACGAGCAGTACTTC. Protein: CASSSSTGTYEQYF.

Notes on this clone: At the DNA level, this CDR3 is encoded by other sequences in the same sample as well. The DNA of the CDR3 is TGTGCCAGCAGCTTGGCCAGCTACGAGCAGTACTTC. Translation: CASSLASYEQYF. The V gene is TRBV11-2, the J gene TRBJ2-7; D remains unclear. V was cut by 3 bases and J by 3 bases, with 6 bases left in between. The CDR3 is 12 amino acids. From germline, CDR1 is SGHAT and CDR2 FQNNGV.

The V and J genes are TRBV19 and TRBJ1-1; the D is unclear. Trimming stripped 7 bases from V and 7 bases from J, with 10 bases between. The length of the CDR3 is 11 residues. Germline values: CDR1 LNHDA, CDR2 SQIVND (reference sequence). As DNA, the CDR3 is TGTGCCAGTACCGGATTAGGTGAAGCTTTCTTT. Translated, it gives CASTGLGEAFF.

The rearrangement links TRBV20-1 to TRBJ1-2, with unresolved D. This CDR3 region has 10 residues. V was trimmed by 6 bases and J by 8 bases, leaving 10 bases between them. CDR1 and CDR2 from the germline V gene are DFQATT and SNEGSKA (reference sequence). CDR3 sequence: CSATDWGYTF. Here the CDR3 DNA reads TGCAGTGCCACCGATTGGGGCTACACCTTC.

The DNA for the CDR3 is TGTGCCAGCAGTGCAATGACAGCATATAATTCACCCCTCCACTTT. Amino acid sequence: CASSAMTAYNSPLHF. The rearrangement links TRBV6-1 to TRBJ1-6; perhaps TRBD1 as D (5 bases). The CDR3 runs 15 residues. Germline CDR1 is MNHNS and CDR2 is SASEGT. V was pared by 4 bases and J by 4 bases, with 11 bases between.

The J gene is TRBJ2-1, the V gene TRBV9; the match to TRBD2 covers 7 bases. Losses at the gene ends were 3 bases for V and 4 bases for J; bases not matched to a gene: 7. Per the germline V gene, CDR1 is SGDLS and CDR2 is YYNGEE. The CDR3 sequence is 15 residues long. CDR3 amino acids: CASSGREQQYNEQFF. The DNA for the CDR3 is TGTGCCAGCAGCGGGCGGGAGCAGCAATACAATGAGCAGTTCTTC.

The chain is built from TRBV9 and TRBJ1-4, with D possibly TRBD1 on 5 matching bases. Germline V gene lookup returns CDR1 SGDLS and CDR2 YYNGEE. This CDR3 spans 15 amino acids. V lost 4 bases, J lost 8 bases, and 18 bases lay in between. The CDR3 loop reads CASSRTERGNEKLFF. CDR3 DNA sequence: TGTGCCAGCAGCCGCACGGAGCGGGGGAACGAAAAACTGTTTTTT. Filled out from reference TRBV9 and TRBJ1-4, the complete variable domain reads DSGVTQTPKHLITATGQRVTLRCSPRSGDLSVYWYQQSLDQGLQFLIQYYNGEERAKGNILERFSAQQFPDLHSELNLSSLELGDSALYFCASSRTERGNEKLFFGSGTQLSVL.

This rearrangement joins TRBV7-2 to TRBJ1-2; D possibly corresponds to TRBD1 (5 bases). CDR1 and CDR2 (germline): SGHTA, FQGNSA. The CDR3 has 14 residues. V dropped 1 base and J dropped 4 bases, with 10 bases sitting between them. CDR3 amino acids: CASSLVKGPYGYTF. In DNA, the CDR3 is TGTGCCAGCAGCTTAGTAAAGGGGCCCTATGGCTACACCTTC.

The chain links TRBV10-3 to TRBJ2-3; D possibly uses TRBD1 or TRBD2 (5 bases each). This CDR3 region has 13 residues. Trimming left V 3 bases short and J 8 bases short, with 12 bases between. CDR1 is ENHRY and CDR2 is SYGVKD in the germline V gene. The CDR3 is CAISEVGALTQYF. The CDR3 nucleotides are TGTGCCATCAGTGAAGTCGGGGCTCTTACGCAGTATTTT.

CDR3: CASSDSRQGPKYEQYF. For the CDR3, the DNA is TGTGCCAGCAGCGACTCCAGACAGGGGCCAAAGTACGAGCAGTACTTC. The chain uses TRBV9 and TRBJ2-7; 8 nucleotides align to TRBD1. In germline, CDR1 is SGDLS, CDR2 YYNGEE. V lost 3 bases and J lost 4; bases outside the gene matches: 12. This CDR3 is built from 16 residues.

This chain joins TRBV13 and TRBJ2-7, with no clear D. The CDR3 totals 14 residues. Per the germline V gene, CDR1 is PRHDT and CDR2 is FYEKMQ (reference sequence). V was trimmed by 2 bases and J by 3 bases, leaving 11 bases between them. The CDR3 region is CASSLRAAIYEQYF. The CDR3 DNA sequence: TGTGCCAGCAGCTTAAGGGCAGCCATCTACGAGCAGTACTTC.

The CDR3: CAISESTSPQFF. The DNA of the CDR3 is TGTGCCATCAGTGAGTCGACTAGCCCCCAGTTCTTC. The rearrangement uses TRBV10-3 and TRBJ2-1; 7 nucleotides agree with TRBD2. The germline V gene encodes CDR1 ENHRY and CDR2 SYGVKD. The CDR3 runs to 12 residues. The V segment lost 0 bases and the J segment 13 bases; nucleotides outside the gene matches: 3.

This clone is a singleton in its sample. The chain links TRBV6-5 to TRBJ2-3; D gene unclear. Trimming took 2 bases from V and 6 from J, leaving 15 bases between them. Germline-derived CDR1 and CDR2 are MNHEY and SVGAGI. The CDR3 runs 15 residues. CDR3 residues: CASSYVAGSSDTQYF. The CDR3 DNA reads as TGTGCCAGCAGTTACGTGGCAGGATCCTCCGATACGCAGTATTTT.

Concerning this clone itself: This CDR3 is also generated by other DNA sequences in the sample. The chain uses TRBV6-6 and TRBJ1-5; D is unresolved. This CDR3 is 12 amino acids long. CDR1 is MNHNY, CDR2 SVGAGI, per germline (reference sequence). Trimming removed 4 bases at V and 7 bases at J, with 8 bases between. The CDR3 sequence is CASSSAGQPQHF. The CDR3 bases are TGTGCCAGCAGTTCGGCCGGCCAGCCCCAGCATTTT.

This chain joins TRBV5-1 and TRBJ1-1, with D unclear. Trimming shortened V by 3 bases and J by 7 bases, and 19 bases separated the two germline ends. The CDR3 extends over 15 amino acids. Per germline, CDR1 SGHRS and CDR2 YFSETQ. The CDR3 nucleotides read TGCGCCAGCAGCTCGGAGTGGCGAGAAGCGGGTGAAGCTTTCTTT. Protein: CASSSEWREAGEAFF. Combining the CDR3 with reference TRBV5-1 and TRBJ1-1 gives the whole variable domain KAGVTQTPRYLIKTRGQQVTLSCSPISGHRSVSWYQQTPGQGLQFLFEYFSETQRNKGNFPGRFSGRQFSNSRSEMNVSTLELGDSALYLCASSSEWREAGEAFFGQGTRLTVV.

The chain recombines TRBV29-1 with TRBJ2-3; a weak D match, TRBD2 (6 bases). V lost 1 base, J lost 11 bases, and 16 bases lay in between. There are 13 residues in the CDR3. Looked up from germline, CDR1 is SQVTM and CDR2 is ANQGSEA. This chain's CDR3 is CSVEVVADRGQYF. In DNA, the CDR3 is TGCAGCGTTGAAGTGGTAGCGGACCGAGGGCAGTATTTT.

This clone has only a few counts. J is TRBJ2-7 and V is TRBV6-5, with a possible D match to TRBD2 (6 bases). The CDR3 is 14 amino acids. V lost 6 bases and J 0 bases, leaving 12 bases between the germline ends. Per the germline V gene, CDR1 is MNHEY and CDR2 is SVGAGI. CDR3 DNA: TGTGCCAGCAGGCGGGACTTCAGCTCCTACGAGCAGTACTTC. This encodes CASRRDFSSYEQYF.

The V gene is TRBV29-1, the J gene TRBJ2-3; possibly TRBD1 or TRBD2 for D (6 bases each). The V gene lost 4 bases and the J gene lost 1 base, with 12 bases spanning the gap. CDR1 and CDR2 (germline): SQVTM, ANQGSEA. This CDR3 has 14 amino acids. The CDR3 DNA follows: TGCAGCGTTGCGGGGGCGAGAGGCACAGATACGCAGTATTTT. This encodes CSVAGARGTDTQYF.

This chain joins TRBV11-2 and TRBJ2-3, with D unclear. Germline V gene sequence: CDR1 SGHAT, CDR2 FQNNGV. The ends were cut back, 0 bases at V and 8 bases at J, with 9 bases in the middle. This CDR3 region has 13 residues. The CDR3 is CASSLDGLGTQYF. The CDR3 nucleotides are TGTGCCAGCAGCTTAGATGGCTTGGGTACGCAGTATTTT.

The gene calls are TRBV7-9 and TRBJ2-5, with D possibly TRBD2 on 6 matching bases. Trimming took off 1 base at V and 3 bases at J, with 15 bases between the two ends. This CDR3 is built from 16 residues. The germline CDR1 and CDR2 sequences are SEHNR and FQNEAQ (reference sequence). CDR3 sequence reads: CASSLEIAVLKETQYF. The CDR3 nucleotides are TGTGCCAGCAGCTTAGAGATAGCGGTCCTTAAAGAGACCCAGTACTTC.

This clone has only one observation. This chain joins TRBV6-5 and TRBJ1-5; D is uncertain. Germline V gene sequence: CDR1 MNHEY, CDR2 SVGAGI. This CDR3 has 15 amino acids. V lost 6 bases to trimming and J lost 4 bases, with 16 bases between them. CDR3 coding DNA: TGTGCCAGCAGGTACAGTGTCGCAGCAAATCAGCCCCAGCATTTT. Amino acid sequence: CASRYSVAANQPQHF.

V is TRBV5-4 and J is TRBJ1-2; D is uncertain. CDR1 and CDR2 from the germline V gene are SGHNT and YYREEE (reference sequence). V was shortened by 5 bases and J by 6 bases, with 14 bases between the two germline ends. The CDR3 runs to 13 residues. This CDR3 is CASSLFIEHGYTF. CDR3 DNA: TGTGCCAGCAGTCTATTCATCGAACATGGCTACACCTTC.

The chain has TRBV11-3 and TRBJ2-5, with 9 bases aligning to TRBD2. The CDR3 totals 15 residues. After removal of 3 bases from V and 4 bases from J, the junction contained 6 bases not matched to a gene. Germline V gene lookup returns CDR1 SGHNT and CDR2 YENEEA. CDR3 sequence: CASSLGGGDGETQYF. The CDR3 nucleotides read TGTGCCAGCAGCTTGGGCGGGGGGGACGGAGAGACCCAGTACTTC.

In this sample, this clone turned up a few times. This sequence joins TRBV28 and TRBJ1-6; D not resolved. From germline, CDR1 is MDHEN and CDR2 SYDVKM. Trimming stripped 6 bases from V and 8 bases from J, with 17 bases between. CDR3 length equals 15 residues. CDR3 nucleotides: TGTGCCAGCAGGGGCGGAGGGCTTATGGATTCACCCCTCCACTTT. It encodes CASRGGGLMDSPLHF.

The chain combines TRBV18 with TRBJ1-1; D ambiguous. The CDR3 runs to 12 residues. Per the germline V gene, CDR1 is KGHSH and CDR2 is LQKENI. Trimming took off 5 bases at V and 7 bases at J, with 11 bases between the two ends. CDR3 amino acids: CASSSERYEAFF. CDR3 bases: TGTGCCAGCTCAAGTGAGAGGTATGAAGCTTTCTTT.

As DNA, the CDR3 is TGCGCCAGCAGCTGGAACACGGATTCACCCCTCCACTTT. Amino acids: CASSWNTDSPLHF. This chain uses TRBV5-1 with TRBJ1-6, with no clear D. Germline loops: CDR1 SGHRS, CDR2 YFSETQ. The CDR3 contains 13 residues. With 3 bases removed from V and 8 bases from J, the gap between germline ends came to 9 bases. Using reference TRBV5-1 and TRBJ1-6 for the parts outside the CDR3, the full variable domain is KAGVTQTPRYLIKTRGQQVTLSCSPISGHRSVSWYQQTPGQGLQFLFEYFSETQRNKGNFPGRFSGRQFSNSRSEMNVSTLELGDSALYLCASSWNTDSPLHFGNGTRLTVT.

The chain couples TRBV13 to TRBJ2-7; 15 nucleotides align to TRBD2. V lost 0 bases to trimming and J lost 2 bases; unmatched junction nucleotides: 2. The CDR3 runs 17 residues. The germline CDR1 and CDR2 sequences are PRHDT and FYEKMQ (reference sequence). Here the CDR3 reads CASSLGGLAGGPYEQYF. CDR3 nucleotides: TGTGCCAGCAGCTTAGGAGGACTAGCGGGGGGGCCCTACGAGCAGTACTTC.

The genes are TRBV5-1 and TRBJ1-5; no reliable D call. With 1 base removed from V and 6 bases from J, the gap between germline ends came to 8 bases. This CDR3 region has 13 residues. Germline values: CDR1 SGHRS, CDR2 YFSETQ. The DNA for the CDR3 is TGCGCCAGCAGCTTGTACGGTTCTCAGCCCCAGCATTTT. It is translated as CASSLYGSQPQHF.

The chain couples TRBV29-1 to TRBJ2-2; no reliable D call. Germline V gene sequence: CDR1 SQVTM, CDR2 ANQGSEA. Trimming took off 4 bases at V and 6 bases at J, with 9 bases between the two ends. This CDR3 has 12 residues. CDR3 nucleotide sequence: TGCAGCGTTGGATCCAGGCCCGGGGAGCTGTTTTTT. The encoded protein is CSVGSRPGELFF.